This T cell receptor beta chain stems from a study of control samples from healthy donors and cancer patients. V lost 2 bases to trimming and J lost 3 bases, with 10 bases between them. Germline V gives CDR1 SEHNR, CDR2 FQNEAQ (reference sequence). The CDR3 spans 14 residues. Produced via immunoSEQ multiplex PCR; TCRdb's table is partial and in-frame only. The table lists 130,000 to 150,000 clones, roughly 94% of them singletons, with 12% to 15% in the top ten. Specimen: PBMCs. The J gene is TRBJ1-2, the V gene TRBV7-9; D gene uncertain. The receptor's source is a man aged 60-69 years with colorectal cancer. The CDR3, as DNA: TGTGCCAGCAGCTTATCGTGGGGAGACTATGGCTACACCTTC. This sequence encodes CASSLSWGDYGYTF.